This T cell receptor beta chain was found in a study of blood T cell repertoires in COVID-19. About the study: COVID-19 samples from acute and convalescent phases originated in the United States, Italy and Spain. PBMCs, B-cell-depleted T cells, or T cells provided the cDNA or gDNA that made up the material.

This CDR3 is 13 amino acids long. The V end was cut by 6 bases, the J end by 5 bases, with 12 bases between. Germline V gene lookup returns CDR1 MNHEY and CDR2 SVGAGI. In the study's own analysis: Scientists estimated how many nucleated cells there were by amplifying reference gene primers. Sequenced by immunoSEQ multiplex PCR; TCRdb stores in-frame clones only, minus some. Clone size and the V and J calls come from that table; the DNA yielded D and trimming. The sample holds about 160,000 clones, over 75% seen once. Specimen: peripheral blood. This chain joins TRBV6-5 and TRBJ2-3, with unresolved D. The receptor comes from a man aged 55 to 70 who had recovered from COVID-19. CDR3 in amino acids: CASSPTLVDTQYF. For the CDR3, the DNA is TGTGCCAGCAGCCCCACCCTAGTAGATACGCAGTATTTT.